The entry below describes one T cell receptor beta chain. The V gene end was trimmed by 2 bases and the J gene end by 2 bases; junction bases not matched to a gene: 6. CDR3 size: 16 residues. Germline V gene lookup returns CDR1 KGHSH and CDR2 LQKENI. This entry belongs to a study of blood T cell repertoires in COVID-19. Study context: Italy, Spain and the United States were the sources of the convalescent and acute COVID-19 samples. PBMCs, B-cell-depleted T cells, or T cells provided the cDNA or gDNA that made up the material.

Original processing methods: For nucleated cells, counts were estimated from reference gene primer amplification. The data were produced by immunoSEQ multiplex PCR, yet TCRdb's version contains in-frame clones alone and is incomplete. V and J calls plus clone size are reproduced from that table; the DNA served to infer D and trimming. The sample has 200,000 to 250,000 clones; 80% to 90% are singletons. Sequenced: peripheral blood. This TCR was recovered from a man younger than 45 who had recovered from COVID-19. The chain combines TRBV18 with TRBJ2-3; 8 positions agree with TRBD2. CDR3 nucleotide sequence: TGTGCCAGCTCACCAGCAGCGGGGGCCTTCACAGATACGCAGTATTTT. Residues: CASSPAAGAFTDTQYF.